The 2 T cell receptor beta chains given below trace back to one sample, sequenced in a study of blood T cell repertoires in COVID-19. The protocol was immunoSEQ multiplex PCR, while the TCRdb copy is restricted to in-frame clones and leaves out a portion. Of 130,000 to 150,000 clones listed, 89% are singletons. Sequencing was performed on peripheral blood. These receptor sequences come from a human donor in a cohort sampled during active COVID-19.

The chain is built from TRBV7-2 and TRBJ1-2, with 10 bases lining up with TRBD1. This CDR3 region has 15 residues. Germline V gene lookup returns CDR1 SGHTA and CDR2 FQGNSA. Trimming cost V 1 base and J 3 bases; bases outside gene matches: 2. The CDR3 DNA sequence: TGTGCCAGCAGCTTAGGACAGGGGGCTTACTATGGCTACACCTTC. The encoded protein is CASSLGQGAYYGYTF.

This chain uses TRBV27 with TRBJ1-5, with TRBD1 matching 7 bases. CDR3 length: 14 amino acids. V was clipped by 3 bases and J by 4 bases; unmatched bases: 3. The germline V gene has CDR1 MNHEY and CDR2 SMNVEV (reference sequence). CDR3 in amino acids: CASSFNRGNQPQHF. As DNA, the CDR3 is TGTGCCAGCAGTTTCAACAGGGGAAATCAGCCCCAGCATTTT.